Below, one TCR beta chain is given with its context. The antigen remains undetermined. The record originates from a study of cytomegalovirus exposure and HLA in healthy donors. Whole-study results and caveats: Most of the TCR beta V segments (in an earlier analysis) were productive either about 87% or about 30% of the time. TRBV6-2, TRBV6-3 and some other V segments were excluded as indistinguishable. The authors reported that TCR beta sequences could predict HLA-A and HLA-B alleles. These predictions were accurate for most subjects in the first cohort.

Primers included in the PCR were 60 Vbeta and 13 Jbeta primers. Assay: immunoSEQ multiplex PCR; the TCRdb copy retains only in-frame clones and omits some. Its table lists fewer than 200,000 clones. Germline V CDR1 and CDR2: SSHAT, FNYEAQ (reference sequence). Trimming cost V 5 bases and J 5 bases, with 12 bases left between them. The CDR3 has 13 amino acids. Specimen: PBMCs. The source is a man between 25 and 39 years old in good health and CMV-seronegative. V gene TRBV7-7 combines with J gene TRBJ2-5, with D hard to call. The CDR3 nucleotides are TGTGCCAGCAGCCCAGACATGAAGGAGACCCAGTACTTC. Translating it yields CASSPDMKETQYF.